This TCR beta chain was captured in a study of blood T cell repertoires in COVID-19. Across the study: PBMCs, B-cell-depleted T cells, or T cells provided the cDNA or gDNA that made up the material.

Original analysis: Nucleated cell number was recorded as an estimate derived from reference gene primer amplification. TCRdb keeps only in-frame clones here, not all; method: immunoSEQ multiplex PCR. D and trimming were read from the DNA, whereas the V and J calls and clone size are those reported in that table. The top ten hold 5.5% to 8.5% of the sample, which has a few hundred thousand clones, over 60% seen once. Trimming removed 3 bases at V and 11 bases at J, with 13 bases between. CDR1 and CDR2 from the germline V gene are SEHNR and FQNEAQ (reference sequence). The CDR3 has 12 amino acids. This clone showed up just once.

The receptor was derived from a woman between 65 and 79 years old with acute or convalescent COVID-19. Sequenced sample: peripheral blood. The chain couples TRBV7-9 to TRBJ1-1; D not resolved. CDR3: CASSFLPGRAFF. The CDR3 DNA is TGTGCCAGCAGCTTTCTCCCGGGGAGGGCTTTCTTT.